These T cell receptor beta chains were read from a single sample in a study of T cells after posttransplantation cyclophosphamide. TCRdb keeps only in-frame clones here, not all; method: immunoSEQ multiplex PCR. The sample shows 45,000 to 65,000 clones, 85% to 95% of them seen only once. Sequencing was done on a sample of PBMCs. The receptors come from a woman in her twenties or thirties in good health and a related stem cell transplant donor. The CDR3 runs from the conserved cysteine through the conserved F or W. The D gene is left open where the match is weak. Clone size appears in some rows only: once, few, many, or a class for an expanded clone.

j_call	v_call	d_call	clone_size	cdr3_aa	cdr3_nt
TRBJ2-5	TRBV28	-	-	CASSLGGSETQYF	TGTGCCAGCAGTTTAGGGGGCTCGGAGACCCAGTACTTC
TRBJ2-7	TRBV19	-	-	CASSVGQPREQYF	TGTGCCAGTAGTGTCGGACAGCCGAGGGAGCAGTACTTC
TRBJ1-1	TRBV27	TRBD1	-	CASLDRGTEAFF	TGTGCCAGCCTCGACAGGGGCACTGAAGCTTTCTTT
TRBJ2-2	TRBV18	TRBD1	-	CASSPENTGAGELFF	TGTGCCAGCTCACCGGAAAATACAGGGGCCGGGGAGCTGTTTTTT
TRBJ2-1	TRBV7-9	-	few	CASSLDRYNEQFF	TGTGCCAGCAGCCTCGACAGATACAATGAGCAGTTCTTC
TRBJ2-1	TRBV21-1	-	-	CASSNRQDYNEQFF	TGTGCCAGCAGCAACAGACAGGACTACAATGAGCAGTTCTTC
TRBJ1-1	TRBV10-3	TRBD1	-	CAITRGQENTEAFF	TGTGCCATCACCAGGGGACAGGAGAACACTGAAGCTTTCTTT
TRBJ2-1	TRBV7-2	TRBD2	-	CASSQTSGGATYNEQFF	TGTGCCAGCAGCCAGACTAGCGGGGGAGCCACTTACAATGAGCAGTTCTTC
TRBJ1-5	TRBV19	-	-	CASSILREEPQHF	TGTGCCAGTAGTATTCTTCGCGAGGAGCCCCAGCATTTT
TRBJ2-7	TRBV2	-	-	CASSETSGVGEQYF	TGTGCCAGCAGTGAGACCTCAGGGGTGGGGGAGCAGTACTTC
TRBJ2-3	TRBV7-2	-	-	CASSLTRGFTDTQYF	TGTGCCAGCAGCTTAACCAGAGGGTTCACAGATACGCAGTATTTT
TRBJ1-3	TRBV4-3	-	-	CASSQSGYGNTIYF	TGCGCCAGCAGCCAAAGCGGTTACGGAAACACCATATATTTT
TRBJ1-1	TRBV4-3	-	once	CASSPYRRNTEAFF	TGCGCCAGCAGCCCTTACAGGAGGAACACTGAAGCTTTCTTT
TRBJ2-3	TRBV20-1	-	-	CSARRMDTQYF	TGCAGTGCTCGGCGGATGGATACGCAGTATTTT
TRBJ2-5	TRBV21-1	-	-	CASSKVVPEKSGEQQETQYF	TGTGCCAGCAGCAAAGTGGTCCCCGAAAAAAGCGGGGAACAACAAGAGACCCAGTACTTC
TRBJ1-5	TRBV27	-	-	CASSFGAGGQPQHF	TGTGCCAGCAGTTTTGGGGCGGGGGGTCAGCCCCAGCATTTT